This T cell receptor (beta chain) was identified in a study of CD8+CD57+ T cells in acquired aplastic anemia. In the study overall: The sorted CD4+ and CD8+ cells yielded an average about 3.5 ug of DNA. Healthy donor sequencing depth: 10 million to 10.8 million CD4+, 11 million to 14 million CD8+ reads.

There are a few counts of this clonotype. Its antigen remains unknown. Findings and caveats of the study: In CD8+ cells, Simpson's diversity showed no significant difference between patients and controls. Sharing between patients and controls was observed for around 30 CD8+ CDR3 sequences.

TCR beta VDJ and CDR3 profiling used genomic DNA as template. One entry per CDR3 protein, called by TCRdb with MiXCR from the reads. The repertoire consists of about 110,000 distinct CDR3 sequences, with approximately 48% occurring once and the leading ten covering 30% to 35%. V lost 5 bases, J lost 4 bases, and 7 bases stayed unmatched. CDR3 length: 15 residues. In germline, CDR1 is WSHSY, CDR2 SAAADI. Sequenced material: sorted CD4+, CD8+, or CD8+CD57+ T cells (not recorded which) from PBMCs. The TCR was taken from a human donor in good health, serving as a control. This chain joins TRBV10-2 and TRBJ2-2, with TRBD2 identical over 7 bases. The CDR3 sequence is CASSKTGRGTGELFF. DNA for the CDR3: TGCGCCAGCAGTAAGACGGGGAGGGGCACCGGGGAGCTGTTTTTT.